What follows describes a single TCR beta chain. What it binds is not known. The PCR was carried out with 60 Vbeta primers and 13 Jbeta primers. TCRdb keeps only in-frame clones here, not all; method: immunoSEQ multiplex PCR. The sample holds roughly 180,000 clones, about 81% seen once. This specimen belongs to a study of cytomegalovirus exposure and HLA in healthy donors. The length of the CDR3 is 15 residues. V was pared by 0 bases and J by 0 bases, with 5 bases between. Germline loops: CDR1 KGHSH, CDR2 LQKENI. Study findings and constraints: Most TCR sequences were rare, but some public TCRs occurred in many donors. Association of a missense DCLRE1C variant with TCR beta V- and J-gene trimming was reported in a later analysis. Later, an analysis found that common viral pathogens appeared to be linked with several of the most significant clusters.

The sequence derives from a woman under 30 in good health and CMV-seropositive. The V and J genes are TRBV18 and TRBJ1-4, with D uncertain. The sequenced sample consisted of PBMCs. The CDR3 nucleotides read TGTGCCAGCTCACCACCATCAGCAACTAATGAAAAACTGTTTTTT. Translating it yields CASSPPSATNEKLFF.